Reported below is one T cell receptor beta chain. This sample was taken from a study of blood T cell repertoires in COVID-19. As handled by the study authors: Reference gene primer amplification yielded estimated nucleated cell counts. Sequencing was performed with immunoSEQ multiplex PCR; in TCRdb, only in-frame clones are kept and a portion is missing. From that table come the V and J calls and clone size; the DNA was used to work out D and trimming. Among roughly 150,000 clones listed, 89% were seen once. Germline assignment: CDR1 SGHRS and CDR2 YFSETQ. This CDR3 has 13 amino acids. V gave up 4 bases and J gave up 8 bases; unmatched junction bases: 7.

The receptor's source is a man aged 55 to 70 with acute or convalescent COVID-19. The sequenced sample consisted of peripheral blood. V and J are TRBV5-1 and TRBJ1-2; 8 positions agree with TRBD1. The CDR3 sequence: CASSGGTGWGYTF. The DNA for the CDR3 is TGCGCCAGCAGCGGAGGGACAGGTTGGGGCTACACCTTC.